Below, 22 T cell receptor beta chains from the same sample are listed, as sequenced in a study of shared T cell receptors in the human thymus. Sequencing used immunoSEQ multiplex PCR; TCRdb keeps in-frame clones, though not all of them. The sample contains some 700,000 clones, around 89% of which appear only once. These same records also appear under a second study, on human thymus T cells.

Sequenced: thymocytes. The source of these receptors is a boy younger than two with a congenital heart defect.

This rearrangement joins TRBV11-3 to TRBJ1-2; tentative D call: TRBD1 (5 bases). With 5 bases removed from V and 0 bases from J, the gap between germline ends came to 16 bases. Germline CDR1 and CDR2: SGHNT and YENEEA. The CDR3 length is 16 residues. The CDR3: CASSPGEGTANYGYTF. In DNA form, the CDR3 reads TGTGCCAGCAGCCCGGGGGAGGGGACTGCTAACTATGGCTACACCTTC.

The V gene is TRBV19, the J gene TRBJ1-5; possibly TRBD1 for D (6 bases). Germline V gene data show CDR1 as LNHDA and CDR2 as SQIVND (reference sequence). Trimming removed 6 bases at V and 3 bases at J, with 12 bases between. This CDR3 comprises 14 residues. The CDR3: CASSRGRVNQPQHF. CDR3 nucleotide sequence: TGTGCCAGTAGCAGGGGCAGGGTCAATCAGCCCCAGCATTTT.

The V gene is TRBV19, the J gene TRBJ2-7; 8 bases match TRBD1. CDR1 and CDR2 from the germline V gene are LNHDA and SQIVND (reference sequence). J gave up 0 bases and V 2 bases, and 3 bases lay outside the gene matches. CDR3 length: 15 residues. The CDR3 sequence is CASSIWTGFSYEQYF. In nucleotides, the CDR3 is TGTGCCAGTAGTATATGGACAGGGTTCTCCTACGAGCAGTACTTC.

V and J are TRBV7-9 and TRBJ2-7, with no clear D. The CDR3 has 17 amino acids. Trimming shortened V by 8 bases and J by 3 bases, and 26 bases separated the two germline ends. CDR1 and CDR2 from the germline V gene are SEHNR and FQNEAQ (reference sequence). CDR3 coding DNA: TGTGCCAGCCACTCCCTACCCCCCCTCATCCCCATCTACGAGCAGTACTTC. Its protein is CASHSLPPLIPIYEQYF.

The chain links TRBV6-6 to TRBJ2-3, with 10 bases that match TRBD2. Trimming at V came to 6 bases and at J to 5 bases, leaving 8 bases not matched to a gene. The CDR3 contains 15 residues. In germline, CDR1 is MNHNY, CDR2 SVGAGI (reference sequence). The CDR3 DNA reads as TGTGCCAGCAGCCAAGCGGGAGGGCGGGGAGATACGCAGTATTTT. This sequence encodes CASSQAGGRGDTQYF.

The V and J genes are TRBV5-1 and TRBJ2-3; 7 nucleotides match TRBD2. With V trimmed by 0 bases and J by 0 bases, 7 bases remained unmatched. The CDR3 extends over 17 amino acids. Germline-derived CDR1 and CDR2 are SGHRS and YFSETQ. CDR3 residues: CASSLATSLASTDTQYF. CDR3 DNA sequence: TGCGCCAGCAGCTTGGCGACTAGCCTTGCTAGCACAGATACGCAGTATTTT.

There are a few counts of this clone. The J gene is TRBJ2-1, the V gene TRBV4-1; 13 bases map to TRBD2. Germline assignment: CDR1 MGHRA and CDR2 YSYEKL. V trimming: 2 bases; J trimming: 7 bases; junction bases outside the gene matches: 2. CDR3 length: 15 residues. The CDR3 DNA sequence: TGCGCCAGCAGCCAAACTAGCGGGAGGGGGAATGAGCAGTTCTTC. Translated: CASSQTSGRGNEQFF.

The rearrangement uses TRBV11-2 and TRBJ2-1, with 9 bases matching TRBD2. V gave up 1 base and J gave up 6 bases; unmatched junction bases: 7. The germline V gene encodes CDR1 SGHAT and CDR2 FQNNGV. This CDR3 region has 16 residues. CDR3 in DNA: TGTGCCAGCAGCTTAGGGGTGCGGGGGGGCCGCAATGAGCAGTTCTTC. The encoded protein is CASSLGVRGGRNEQFF.

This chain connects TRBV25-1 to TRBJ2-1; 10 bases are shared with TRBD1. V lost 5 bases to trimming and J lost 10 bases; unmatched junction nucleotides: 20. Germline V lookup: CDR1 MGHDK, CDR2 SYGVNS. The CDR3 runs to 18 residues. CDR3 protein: CASSLPGTGAIQTTEQFF. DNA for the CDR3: TGTGCCAGCAGTCTACCCGGGACAGGGGCTATACAAACAACAGAGCAGTTCTTC.

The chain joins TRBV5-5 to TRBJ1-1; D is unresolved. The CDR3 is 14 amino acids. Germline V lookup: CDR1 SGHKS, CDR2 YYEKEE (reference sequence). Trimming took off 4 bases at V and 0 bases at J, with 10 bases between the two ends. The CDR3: CASSPGRMNTEAFF. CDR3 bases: TGTGCCAGCAGCCCCGGGAGGATGAACACTGAAGCTTTCTTT.

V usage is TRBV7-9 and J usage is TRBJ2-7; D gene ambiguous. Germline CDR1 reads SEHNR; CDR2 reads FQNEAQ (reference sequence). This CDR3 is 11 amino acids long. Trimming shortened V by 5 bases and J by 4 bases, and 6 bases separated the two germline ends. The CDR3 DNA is TGTGCCAGCAGCACCGGGTACGAGCAGTACTTC. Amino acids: CASSTGYEQYF.

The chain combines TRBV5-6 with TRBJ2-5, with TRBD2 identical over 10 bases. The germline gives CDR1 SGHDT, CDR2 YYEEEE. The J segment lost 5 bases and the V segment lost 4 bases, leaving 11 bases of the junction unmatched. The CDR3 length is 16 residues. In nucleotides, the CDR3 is TGTGCCAGCAGCGGACCACTTAGCGGGGGGTGGGAGACCCAGTACTTC. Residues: CASSGPLSGGWETQYF.

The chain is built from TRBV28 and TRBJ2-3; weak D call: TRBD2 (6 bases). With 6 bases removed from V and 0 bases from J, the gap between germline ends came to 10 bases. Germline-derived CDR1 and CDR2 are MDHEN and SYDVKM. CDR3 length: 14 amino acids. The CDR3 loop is CASRGSGSTDTQYF. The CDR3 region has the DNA TGTGCCAGCAGAGGGAGCGGGAGCACAGATACGCAGTATTTT.

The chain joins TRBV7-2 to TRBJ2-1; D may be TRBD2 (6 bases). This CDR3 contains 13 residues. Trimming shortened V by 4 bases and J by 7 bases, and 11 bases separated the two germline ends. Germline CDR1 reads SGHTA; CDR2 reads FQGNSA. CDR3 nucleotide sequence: TGTGCCAGCAGCTCCGGGACTGGGAATGAGCAGTTCTTC. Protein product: CASSSGTGNEQFF.

The CDR3 coding sequence is TGTGCCAGCAGTGATATACAGGGGAGCACTGAAGCTTTCTTT. Translating it yields CASSDIQGSTEAFF. The V call is TRBV6-1, the J call TRBJ1-1; 7 bases align to TRBD1. This CDR3 contains 14 residues. The junction had 5 bases not matched to a gene; V was cut back by 3 bases and J by 4 bases. Germline-derived CDR1 and CDR2 are MNHNS and SASEGT.

The CDR3 DNA reads TGTGCCAGCAGCTTAATGCCGGACAGGATGGACACCGGGGAGCTGTTTTTT. This codes for CASSLMPDRMDTGELFF. This chain joins TRBV7-3 and TRBJ2-2; 7 bases fit TRBD1. From germline, CDR1 is SGHTA and CDR2 FQGTGA. This CDR3 has 17 residues. Losses at the gene ends were 1 base for V and 3 bases for J; bases not matched to a gene: 8.

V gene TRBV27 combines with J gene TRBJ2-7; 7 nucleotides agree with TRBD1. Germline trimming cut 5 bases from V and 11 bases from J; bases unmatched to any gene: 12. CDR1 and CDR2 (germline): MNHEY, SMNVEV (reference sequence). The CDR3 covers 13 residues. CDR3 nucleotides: TGTGCCAGCAGTCGAAGTTCAGGACAGGTCAAGTACTTC. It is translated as CASSRSSGQVKYF.

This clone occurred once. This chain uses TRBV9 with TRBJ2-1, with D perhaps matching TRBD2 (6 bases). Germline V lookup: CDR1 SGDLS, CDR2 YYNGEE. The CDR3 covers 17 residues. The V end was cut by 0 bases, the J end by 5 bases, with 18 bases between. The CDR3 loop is CASSVEEPGELHNEQFF. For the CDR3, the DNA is TGTGCCAGCAGCGTAGAAGAACCGGGAGAGTTGCACAATGAGCAGTTCTTC.

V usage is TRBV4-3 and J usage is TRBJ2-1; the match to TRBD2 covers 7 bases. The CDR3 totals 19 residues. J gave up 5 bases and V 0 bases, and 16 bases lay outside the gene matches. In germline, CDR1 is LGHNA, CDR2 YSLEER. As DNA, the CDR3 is TGCGCCAGCAGCCAAGAACGGAGTAGCGGGCCATTTTACGACAATGAGCAGTTCTTC. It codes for CASSQERSSGPFYDNEQFF.

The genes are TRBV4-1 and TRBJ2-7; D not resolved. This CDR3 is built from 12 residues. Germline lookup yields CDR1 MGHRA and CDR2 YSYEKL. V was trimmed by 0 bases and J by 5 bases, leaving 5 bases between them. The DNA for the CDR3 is TGCGCCAGCAGCCAAGATTTCGACGAGCAGTACTTC. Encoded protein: CASSQDFDEQYF.

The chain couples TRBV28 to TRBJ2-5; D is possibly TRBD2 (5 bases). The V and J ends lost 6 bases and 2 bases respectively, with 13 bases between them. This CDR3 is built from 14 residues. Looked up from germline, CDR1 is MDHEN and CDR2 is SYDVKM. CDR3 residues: CASSRVANQETQYF. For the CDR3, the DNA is TGTGCCAGCAGCCGGGTAGCGAATCAAGAGACCCAGTACTTC.

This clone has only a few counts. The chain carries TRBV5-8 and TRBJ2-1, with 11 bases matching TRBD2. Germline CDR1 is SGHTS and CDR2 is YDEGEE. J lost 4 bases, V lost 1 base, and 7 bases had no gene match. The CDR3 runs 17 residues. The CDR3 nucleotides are TGTGCCAGCAGCTTGACTAGCGGGAGCAGTACTTACAATGAGCAGTTCTTC. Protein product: CASSLTSGSSTYNEQFF.